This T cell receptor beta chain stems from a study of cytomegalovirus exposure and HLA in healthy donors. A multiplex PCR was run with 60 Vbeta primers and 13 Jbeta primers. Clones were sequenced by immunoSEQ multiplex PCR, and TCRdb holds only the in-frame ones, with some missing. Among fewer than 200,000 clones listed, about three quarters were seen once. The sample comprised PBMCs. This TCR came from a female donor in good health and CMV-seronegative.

The CDR3 protein is CAISESQGGKGNQPQHF. DNA of the CDR3: TGTGCCATCAGTGAGTCTCAAGGGGGCAAGGGCAATCAGCCCCAGCATTTT. The chain links TRBV10-3 to TRBJ1-5, with TRBD1 matching over 7 bases. Trimming cost V 0 bases and J 2 bases; bases outside gene matches: 7. Germline assignment: CDR1 ENHRY and CDR2 SYGVKD. This CDR3 has 17 residues.